What follows are 12 T cell receptor beta chains derived from one specimen sequenced in a study of beta chain features in type 1 diabetes. As every portion of the isolated RNA was reverse transcribed, the sequencing read expressed TCRB transcripts. The repertoire was sequenced with immunoSEQ multiplex PCR; TCRdb's copy has only in-frame clones and lacks some. The sample includes about 180,000 clones, roughly an eighth seen only once; the top ten take roughly 0.6%. The sample taken for sequencing was central memory CD4+ T cells from blood. The receptors derive from a woman aged 18-30 years in good health.

This chain uses TRBV27 with TRBJ1-2; 12 bases match TRBD1. The germline gives CDR1 MNHEY, CDR2 SMNVEV (reference sequence). The trim removed 3 bases at V and 5 bases at J, leaving 7 bases unmatched. There are 16 residues in the CDR3. CDR3: CASSFRDRGQGYGYTF. As DNA, the CDR3 is TGTGCCAGCAGTTTCCGGGACAGGGGGCAAGGGTATGGCTACACCTTC.

In this sample, this clone turned up a few times. This sequence joins TRBV28 and TRBJ2-7, with 13 bases aligning to TRBD2. V trimming: 4 bases; J trimming: 7 bases; junction bases outside the gene matches: 7. Germline lookup yields CDR1 MDHEN and CDR2 SYDVKM. The CDR3 length is 15 residues. For the CDR3, the DNA is TGTGCCAGCAGTTCCGGACTAGCGGGAGCTGGGGAGCAGTACTTC. Encoded protein: CASSSGLAGAGEQYF.

This clone was found a few times. As DNA, the CDR3 is TGTGCCAGCAGCCTGGACAGGGTCGGCTACACCTTC. Its translation is CASSLDRVGYTF. This chain joins TRBV28 and TRBJ1-2; 8 bases align to TRBD1. The germline V gene encodes CDR1 MDHEN and CDR2 SYDVKM. V was clipped by 6 bases and J by 8 bases; unmatched bases: 5. The CDR3 extends over 12 amino acids.

This clone appeared a few times. J is TRBJ2-7 and V is TRBV30; 10 nucleotides agree with TRBD2. The CDR3 is made up of 14 amino acids. The junction had 5 bases not matched to a gene; V was cut back by 4 bases and J by 2 bases. The germline V gene encodes CDR1 GTSNPN and CDR2 SVGIG (reference sequence). Here the CDR3 DNA reads TGTGCCTGGAAAAGCGGGAGGGCCCCCTACGAGCAGTACTTC. It is translated as CAWKSGRAPYEQYF.

This clone was picked up a small number of times. The chain couples TRBV7-9 to TRBJ2-1; no clear D gene. V was cut by 3 bases and J by 9 bases, with 12 bases left in between. CDR3 length: 13 amino acids. Per germline, CDR1 SEHNR and CDR2 FQNEAQ (reference sequence). CDR3 protein: CASSFDSESEQFF. The CDR3 DNA reads as TGTGCCAGCAGCTTTGACTCGGAGAGTGAGCAGTTCTTC.

V usage is TRBV15 and J usage is TRBJ1-2, with a weak D call TRBD1 (6 bases). The germline V gene has CDR1 LNHNV and CDR2 YYDKDF (reference sequence). Trimming left V 4 bases short and J 8 bases short, with 17 bases between. CDR3 length: 14 residues. The CDR3 reads CATSTDSRWSGYTF. DNA for the CDR3: TGTGCCACCAGCACGGACAGCCGGTGGAGCGGCTACACCTTC.

The rearrangement uses TRBV6-5 and TRBJ1-2; 8 bases map to TRBD1. The germline V gene encodes CDR1 MNHEY and CDR2 SVGAGI. Trimming at V came to 6 bases and at J to 3 bases, leaving 0 bases not matched to a gene. The CDR3 loop spans 12 amino acids. CDR3 protein: CASRTGDYGYTF. In DNA, the CDR3 is TGTGCCAGCAGGACAGGGGACTATGGCTACACCTTC.

This clone was observed a few times. This chain uses TRBV7-2 with TRBJ2-7, with 7 positions matching TRBD2. J was trimmed by 6 bases and V by 2 bases; bases with no gene match: 1. CDR1 and CDR2 (germline): SGHTA, FQGNSA. This CDR3 comprises 12 residues. CDR3 DNA sequence: TGTGCCAGCAGCTTACTAGCGGTCGAGCAGTACTTC. Translating it yields CASSLLAVEQYF.

This chain links TRBV21-1 with TRBJ2-3; the D segment call TRBD2 is taken from the table without a DNA check. TRBV21-1 corresponds to a pseudogene. The CDR3 runs to 19 residues. CDR3 in DNA: TGTGCCAGCAGCAAGGGTTCGGCGGCGGAGGGAACCTTCACAGATACGCAGTATTTT. It codes for CASSKGSAAEGTFTDTQYF.

This clone turned up a few times. The V call is TRBV7-2, the J call TRBJ2-5, with 12 bases aligning to TRBD2. The V segment lost 2 bases and the J segment 5 bases; nucleotides outside the gene matches: 6. CDR3 length: 16 amino acids. Germline V CDR1 and CDR2: SGHTA, FQGNSA. The CDR3 DNA is TGTGCCAGCAGCTTACTAGCGGGAGGGGCGGGTGAGACCCAGTACTTC. Protein product: CASSLLAGGAGETQYF.

The chain combines TRBV30 with TRBJ2-2; no reliable D call. This CDR3 spans 13 amino acids. The V gene's germline CDR1 is GTSNPN and CDR2 SVGIG (reference sequence). Trimming took off 4 bases at V and 4 bases at J, with 10 bases between the two ends. CDR3 amino acids: CAWTPLTTGELFF. The CDR3 DNA is TGTGCCTGGACGCCCCTAACCACCGGGGAGCTGTTTTTT.

The chain employs TRBV11-2 and TRBJ2-7; 8 bases map to TRBD1. This CDR3 is built from 17 residues. V dropped 5 bases and J dropped 0; count of bases not matched to a gene: 12. CDR1 and CDR2 (germline): SGHAT, FQNNGV. The CDR3 DNA reads TGTGCCAGCAGCCCACTCCGAGGACAGGGTAACTCCTACGAGCAGTACTTC. It specifies CASSPLRGQGNSYEQYF.